This T cell receptor (beta chain) is from a study of cytomegalovirus exposure and HLA in healthy donors. Clones were read by immunoSEQ multiplex PCR, and TCRdb kept only the in-frame ones, dropping some. The sample holds 120,000 or so clones, about 91% seen once. Trimming left V 4 bases short and J 6 bases short, with 10 bases between. This CDR3 region has 14 residues. Germline V gene sequence: CDR1 MGHDK, CDR2 SYGVNS. Comments on this clone: Its antigen is still unknown.

Study-level findings and limits: The listing of 150 to 200 TCR beta chains classed them as cytomegalovirus-associated.

The rearrangement uses TRBV25-1 and TRBJ1-6, with D possibly TRBD1 on 5 matching bases. This receptor was obtained from a man aged 18 to 30 in good health and CMV-seronegative. The material sequenced was PBMCs. CDR3 sequence: CASSGQPPNSPLHF. DNA of the CDR3: TGTGCCAGCAGTGGACAGCCCCCTAATTCACCCCTCCACTTT.